Sequencing of this TCR beta chain was carried out in a study of blood T cell repertoires in COVID-19. Study overall: COVID-19 samples from acute and convalescent phases originated in the United States, Italy and Spain. T cells, B-cell-depleted T cells, or PBMCs provided the cDNA or gDNA that served as material.

CDR1 and CDR2 from the germline V gene are MGHDK and SYGVNS. Trimming left V 11 bases short and J 1 base short, with 17 bases between. CDR3 length: 14 residues. Original methodology: Reference gene primers were amplified, and this amplification served to estimate nucleated cell counts. Generated by immunoSEQ multiplex PCR, the TCRdb table keeps only in-frame clones and is missing some. That table is the source of V, J and clone size, and D and trimming were worked out from the DNA. The sample shows 100,000 or so clones, roughly 71% of them seen only once. In this sample, this clone turned up once. The sequence came from a man of 80 years or more with acute or convalescent COVID-19. V is TRBV25-1 and J is TRBJ2-5; no firm D call. Sequencing input: peripheral blood. CDR3 DNA sequence: TGTGCCTCCAGGCTACCCCTTGCCCAAGAGACCCAGTACTTC. Translation gives CASRLPLAQETQYF.